The clone carrying this T cell receptor (beta chain) showed up many times. No antigen is known for it. This record comes from a study of T cell repertoires in cytomegalovirus infection. Across the whole study: In the study, CMV epitopes included recently identified HLA-C-restricted and well-studied HLA-B-restricted ones.

The study's findings and limits: Identification of carriers of CMV plus the relevant HLA was performed using cumulative public TCR beta family frequency.

CDR1 and CDR2 (germline): SGHTA, FQGNSA. The V segment lost 2 bases and the J segment 5 bases; nucleotides outside the gene matches: 5. The CDR3 length is 15 residues. TCRdb independently ran MiXCR on the reads; one entry per CDR3 protein. This sample has tens of thousands of distinct CDR3 sequences; over 15% occur once, and the top ten carry around 27%. This receptor was obtained from a human donor in good health (CMV status not recorded). Some clones in this sample may be carry-over from other donors' samples. The chain is built from TRBV7-2 and TRBJ2-1, with 8 bases matching TRBD2. The source was CD8+ T cells from cultured PBMCs, collected from culture after CMV antigen stimulation. The CDR3 is CASSLIGLADNEQFF. The DNA for the CDR3 is TGTGCCAGCAGCTTAATCGGACTAGCCGACAATGAGCAGTTCTTC.